This T cell receptor (beta chain) is from a study of cytomegalovirus exposure and HLA in healthy donors. TCRdb keeps only in-frame clones here, not all; method: immunoSEQ multiplex PCR. Of 150,000 to 200,000 clones listed, roughly 88% are singletons. Remarks on this clone: Its antigen remains unknown. Additional DNA sequences in this sample encode the identical CDR3.

Overall study findings and caveats: The study designated fewer than 200 TCR beta chains cytomegalovirus-associated.

The CDR3 runs 11 residues. The germline gives CDR1 MNHEY, CDR2 SVGAGI. V was pared by 4 bases and J by 3 bases, with 4 bases between. The material sequenced was PBMCs. V is TRBV6-5 and J is TRBJ2-7; D uncertain. This clonotype was obtained from a young woman in good health and CMV-seronegative. Here the CDR3 DNA reads TGTGCCAGCAGTTCCCGCTACGAGCAGTACTTC. It encodes CASSSRYEQYF.